These 19 T cell receptor beta chains originate from one sample sequenced in a study of spatial heterogeneity in lung cancer. Study-level results: Tumoral mutation counts were tracked by counts of expanded intratumoral alpha and beta TCRs.

Time point indicated: sample taken at primary tumor resection. TCRdb passed the 5' RACE reads through MiXCR, listing each CDR3 protein once. In the table there are 13,000 or so distinct CDR3 sequences, 3% to 4% of which are singletons. These TCRs' antigens remain unknown. The specimen was lung tumor tissue, collected at surgery. These receptors came from a male donor with early-stage non-small cell lung cancer.

This clonotype was seen ten or more times. The chain combines TRBV7-6 with TRBJ1-5, with D unresolved. The germline gives CDR1 SGHVS, CDR2 FNYEAQ. Between the trimmed V and J ends, which lost 2 bases and 2 bases, there was a span of 7 bases. The CDR3 spans 14 residues. The CDR3 coding sequence is TGTGCCAGCAGCTTAAGGCGGGGCAATCAGCCCCAGCATTTT. Translating it yields CASSLRRGNQPQHF.

This clonotype was seen many times. The rearrangement joins TRBV12-3 or TRBV12-4 to TRBJ2-2; no definite D call. V lost 3 bases and J lost 6, with 17 bases in between. CDR3 size: 16 residues. This chain's CDR3 is CASSFGGRINAGELFF. CDR3 nucleotide sequence: TGTGCCAGCAGTTTTGGTGGACGGATAAACGCCGGGGAGCTGTTTTTT.

This clonotype was counted only a few times. The chain carries TRBV6-2 or TRBV6-3 and TRBJ1-4; TRBD1 matches at 7 bases. The germline V gene has CDR1 MNHEY and CDR2 SVGEGT. The CDR3 is 14 residues long. The junction had 11 bases not matched to a gene; V was cut back by 9 bases and J by 7 bases. CDR3 sequence: CASGPGTVTEKLFF. In DNA, the CDR3 is TGTGCCAGTGGGCCCGGGACAGTAACTGAAAAACTGTTTTTT.

This clonotype was counted only a few times. This chain connects TRBV28 to TRBJ1-2; maybe TRBD1 (6 bases). V was clipped by 2 bases and J by 4 bases, with 11 bases between them. Germline V CDR1 and CDR2: MDHEN, SYDVKM. CDR3 length: 14 residues. The chain's CDR3 is CASSLLGAGYGYTF. The CDR3 nucleotides read TGTGCCAGCAGTTTACTGGGGGCTGGCTATGGCTACACCTTC.

Ten or more counts support this clonotype. This chain links TRBV6-5 with TRBJ1-5; 10 bases align to TRBD1. Germline lookup yields CDR1 MNHEY and CDR2 SVGAGI. This CDR3 contains 14 residues. The J segment lost 0 bases and the V segment lost 10 bases, leaving 3 bases of the junction unmatched. The CDR3 loop is CATGTGASNQPQHF. DNA of the CDR3: TGTGCCACCGGGACAGGGGCTAGCAATCAGCCCCAGCATTTT.

This clonotype has a count of ten or more. The chain employs TRBV30 and TRBJ1-4; D is unresolved. CDR1 GTSNPN and CDR2 SVGIG come from the germline V gene (reference sequence). Between the trimmed V and J ends, which lost 3 bases and 3 bases, there was a span of 11 bases. The length of the CDR3 is 14 residues. CDR3 DNA sequence: TGTGCCTGGAGCCTGTCAGTAGCTAATGAAAAACTGTTTTTT. Protein product: CAWSLSVANEKLFF.

At least ten counts were recorded for this clonotype. V and J are TRBV10-3 and TRBJ2-5; possible D gene TRBD2, 6 bases. Deletions cut 4 bases from V and 4 bases from J, with 7 bases between. CDR1 is ENHRY and CDR2 is SYGVKD in the germline V gene. The CDR3 length is 12 residues. The CDR3 region is CAISVGGETQYF. As DNA, the CDR3 is TGTGCCATCAGTGTGGGGGGAGAGACCCAGTACTTC.

There are many counts of this clonotype. The rearrangement uses TRBV24-1 and TRBJ2-3; unclear D gene. Between the trimmed V and J ends, which lost 3 bases and 3 bases, there was a span of 6 bases. Germline-derived CDR1 and CDR2 are KGHDR and SFDVKD. The CDR3 has 13 residues. CDR3 in DNA: TGTGCCACCAGTGATGGGAATACAGATACGCAGTATTTT. This codes for CATSDGNTDTQYF.

This clonotype was seen repeatedly, ten times or more. V and J are TRBV27 and TRBJ2-1; TRBD1 matches 9 bases. Germline-derived CDR1 and CDR2 are MNHEY and SMNVEV (reference sequence). This CDR3 contains 16 residues. The J segment lost 4 bases and the V segment lost 8 bases, leaving 12 bases of the junction unmatched. The CDR3 bases are TGTGCCAGCTCCACACTACAGGGGGCGGGGTACAATGAGCAGTTCTTC. Its protein is CASSTLQGAGYNEQFF.

This clonotype rates as large. The V gene is TRBV2, the J gene TRBJ2-2; D perhaps matches TRBD2 (6 bases). V lost 4 bases and J 6 bases, leaving 12 bases between the germline ends. Germline V lookup: CDR1 SNHLY, CDR2 FYNNEI. The CDR3 is 14 amino acids. DNA for the CDR3: TGTGCCAGCAGTGCGGAGGGGAGGTCCGGGGAGCTGTTTTTT. Translating it yields CASSAEGRSGELFF.

This clonotype was detected ten times or more. The chain carries TRBV19 and TRBJ1-1; a weak D match, TRBD1 (5 bases). Germline CDR1 and CDR2: LNHDA and SQIVND (reference sequence). The V end lost 8 bases, the J end lost 0 bases, and 13 bases lay between the germline ends. This CDR3 region has 14 residues. Here the CDR3 DNA reads TGTGCCAGTGGTAACAGGCGAATGAACACTGAAGCTTTCTTT. Its translation is CASGNRRMNTEAFF.

This clonotype was counted many times. Given a much more abundant clone one base away, this may be a read error. This chain links TRBV11-2 with TRBJ1-2, with unresolved D. The CDR3 is 12 residues long. Germline V gene sequence: CDR1 SGHAT, CDR2 FQNNGV. Here the CDR3 DNA reads TGTGCCAGCAGCTTAGAAGGCTATGGCGACACCTTC. Its protein product is CASSLEGYGDTF.

Ten or more counts support this clonotype. The genes are TRBV7-2 and TRBJ2-3; weak D call: TRBD2 (6 bases). The CDR3 loop spans 14 amino acids. The germline V gene encodes CDR1 SGHTA and CDR2 FQGNSA. The V end was cut by 4 bases, the J end by 3 bases, with 11 bases between. Here the CDR3 DNA reads TGTGCCAGCAGCTCACTAGCATCAACAGATACGCAGTATTTT. Translating it yields CASSSLASTDTQYF.

This clonotype was observed many times. The CDR3 DNA sequence: TGTGCCATCAGCACGGGACAGGCGATAAATGAAAAACTGTTTTTT. As protein: CAISTGQAINEKLFF. V gene TRBV10-3 combines with J gene TRBJ1-4, with TRBD1 identical over 8 bases. The germline gives CDR1 ENHRY, CDR2 SYGVKD. V shed 6 bases and J 5 bases; nucleotides not matched to a gene: 8. This CDR3 is 15 amino acids long.

This clonotype was detected ten times or more. The chain joins TRBV9 to TRBJ2-3; 13 nucleotides agree with TRBD2. Germline trimming cut 4 bases from V and 4 bases from J; bases unmatched to any gene: 6. The CDR3 totals 16 residues. Germline V gene sequence: CDR1 SGDLS, CDR2 YYNGEE. The CDR3 protein is CASSPGTSGVSDTQYF. The CDR3 region has the DNA TGTGCCAGCAGCCCCGGGACTAGCGGGGTATCAGATACGCAGTATTTT.

This clonotype is labeled as medium-sized. V and J are TRBV6-4 and TRBJ2-1, with D perhaps matching TRBD2 (6 bases). CDR1 is MRHNA, CDR2 SNTAGT, per germline. With 0 bases removed from V and 0 bases from J, the gap between germline ends came to 6 bases. The CDR3 loop spans 15 amino acids. The CDR3 DNA follows: TGTGCCAGCAGTGACTCAGCGGGCTCCTACAATGAGCAGTTCTTC. Its protein is CASSDSAGSYNEQFF.

In this sample, this clonotype turned up many times. The chain's CDR3 is CASRVWDRGEAFF. The CDR3 nucleotides read TGTGCCAGTCGTGTCTGGGACAGGGGTGAAGCTTTCTTT. The chain couples TRBV25-1 to TRBJ1-1, with 10 bases identical to TRBD1. This CDR3 is 13 amino acids long. Unmatched junction bases numbered 8, after V lost 9 bases and J lost 7 bases. Germline CDR1 MGHDK, CDR2 SYGVNS.

This clonotype was found many times. The V and J genes are TRBV29-1 and TRBJ1-1; D gene unclear. Germline V lookup: CDR1 SQVTM, CDR2 ANQGSEA. Trimming removed 3 bases at V and 1 base at J, with 3 bases between. CDR3 length equals 11 residues. The CDR3 loop reads CSVDRNTEAFF. CDR3 nucleotides: TGCAGCGTTGACCGGAACACTGAAGCTTTCTTT.

This clonotype occurred many times. The chain is built from TRBV6-4 and TRBJ1-5; 7 bases align to TRBD1. Germline loops: CDR1 MRHNA, CDR2 SNTAGT. CDR3 length: 14 amino acids. Unmatched junction bases numbered 4, after V lost 3 bases and J lost 5 bases. The CDR3 loop is CASSEGGEDQPQHF. The CDR3 DNA sequence: TGTGCCAGCAGTGAAGGGGGCGAGGATCAGCCCCAGCATTTT.